This T cell receptor (beta chain) was identified in a study of T cell responses to AZD1222 COVID-19 vaccine. Study information: Both about-4-week and about-12-week second-dose recipients were combined.

With 2 bases clipped from V and 4 bases from J, the junction kept 16 bases outside the gene matches. CDR1 SGHVS and CDR2 FQNEAQ come from the germline V gene. The CDR3 runs to 19 residues. General study results and limits: AZD1222 recipients seropositive at baseline numbered only 5 to 7.

A remark on this clone: Its antigen is currently unknown.

Produced via immunoSEQ multiplex PCR; TCRdb's table is partial and in-frame only. The sample lists fewer than 120,000 clones, about nine tenths occurring once. The clonotype was recovered from an adult in good health. The chain uses TRBV7-8 and TRBJ2-2, with 7 bases matching TRBD2. This sample comprised peripheral blood, obtained on day 0 of AZD1222 vaccination. The CDR3 loop reads CASSLSPGGPAITTGELFF. CDR3 DNA: TGTGCCAGCAGCTTATCGCCGGGGGGACCAGCCATAACCACCGGGGAGCTGTTTTTT. Full variable domain (rest looked up from reference TRBV7-8 and TRBJ2-2): GAGVSQSPRYKVAKRGQDVALRCDPISGHVSLFWYQQALGQGPEFLTYFQNEAQLDKSGLPSDRFFAERPEGSVSTLKIQRTQQEDSAVYLCASSLSPGGPAITTGELFFGEGSRLTVL.